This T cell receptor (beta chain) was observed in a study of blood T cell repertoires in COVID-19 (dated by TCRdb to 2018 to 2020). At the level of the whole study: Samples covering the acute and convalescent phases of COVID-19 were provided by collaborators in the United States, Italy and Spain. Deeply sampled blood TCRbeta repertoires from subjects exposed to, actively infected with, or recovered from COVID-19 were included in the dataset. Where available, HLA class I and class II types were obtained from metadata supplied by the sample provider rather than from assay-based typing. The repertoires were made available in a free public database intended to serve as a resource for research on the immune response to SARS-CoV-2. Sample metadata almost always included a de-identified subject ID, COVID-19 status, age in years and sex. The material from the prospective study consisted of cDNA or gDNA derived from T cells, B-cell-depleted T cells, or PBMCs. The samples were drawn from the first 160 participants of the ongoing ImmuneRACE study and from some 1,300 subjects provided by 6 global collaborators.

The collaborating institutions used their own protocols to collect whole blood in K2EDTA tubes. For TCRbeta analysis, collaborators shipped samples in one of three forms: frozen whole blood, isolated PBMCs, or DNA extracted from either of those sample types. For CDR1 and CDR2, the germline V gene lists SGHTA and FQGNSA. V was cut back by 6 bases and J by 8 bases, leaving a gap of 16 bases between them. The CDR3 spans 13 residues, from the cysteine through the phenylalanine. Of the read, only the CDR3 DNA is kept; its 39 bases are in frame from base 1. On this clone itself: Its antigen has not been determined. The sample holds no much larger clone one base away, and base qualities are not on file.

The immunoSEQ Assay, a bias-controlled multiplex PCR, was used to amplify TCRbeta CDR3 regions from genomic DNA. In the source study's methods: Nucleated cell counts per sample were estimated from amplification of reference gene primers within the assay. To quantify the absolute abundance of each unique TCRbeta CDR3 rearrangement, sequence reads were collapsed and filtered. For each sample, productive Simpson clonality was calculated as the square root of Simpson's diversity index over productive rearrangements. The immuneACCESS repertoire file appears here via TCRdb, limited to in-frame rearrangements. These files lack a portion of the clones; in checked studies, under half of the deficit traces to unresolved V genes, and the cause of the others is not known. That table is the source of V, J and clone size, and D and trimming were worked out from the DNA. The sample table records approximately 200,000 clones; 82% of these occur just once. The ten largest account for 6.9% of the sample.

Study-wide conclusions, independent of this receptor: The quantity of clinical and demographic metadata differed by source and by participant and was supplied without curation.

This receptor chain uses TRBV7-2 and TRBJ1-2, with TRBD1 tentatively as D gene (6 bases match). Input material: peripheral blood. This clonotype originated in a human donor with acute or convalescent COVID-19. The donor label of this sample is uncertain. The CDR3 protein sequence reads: CASSIQGVGGYTF. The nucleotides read TGTGCCAGCAGTATACAGGGCGTGGGAGGCTACACCTTC.